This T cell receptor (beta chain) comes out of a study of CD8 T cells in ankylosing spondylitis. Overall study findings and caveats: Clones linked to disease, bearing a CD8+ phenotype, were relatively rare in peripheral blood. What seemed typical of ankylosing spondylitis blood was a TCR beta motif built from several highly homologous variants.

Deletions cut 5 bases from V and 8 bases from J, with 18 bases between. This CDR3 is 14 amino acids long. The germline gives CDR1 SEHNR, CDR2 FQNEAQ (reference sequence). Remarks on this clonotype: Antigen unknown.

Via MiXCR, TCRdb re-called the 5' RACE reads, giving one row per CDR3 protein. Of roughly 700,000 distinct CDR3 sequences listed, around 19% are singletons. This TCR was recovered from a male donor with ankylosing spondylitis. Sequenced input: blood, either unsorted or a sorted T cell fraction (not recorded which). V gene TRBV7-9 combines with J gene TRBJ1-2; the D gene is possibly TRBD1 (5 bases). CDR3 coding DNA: TGTGCCAGCAGCATGTCGACAGCCCCTATCGGCTACACCTTC. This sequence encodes CASSMSTAPIGYTF.